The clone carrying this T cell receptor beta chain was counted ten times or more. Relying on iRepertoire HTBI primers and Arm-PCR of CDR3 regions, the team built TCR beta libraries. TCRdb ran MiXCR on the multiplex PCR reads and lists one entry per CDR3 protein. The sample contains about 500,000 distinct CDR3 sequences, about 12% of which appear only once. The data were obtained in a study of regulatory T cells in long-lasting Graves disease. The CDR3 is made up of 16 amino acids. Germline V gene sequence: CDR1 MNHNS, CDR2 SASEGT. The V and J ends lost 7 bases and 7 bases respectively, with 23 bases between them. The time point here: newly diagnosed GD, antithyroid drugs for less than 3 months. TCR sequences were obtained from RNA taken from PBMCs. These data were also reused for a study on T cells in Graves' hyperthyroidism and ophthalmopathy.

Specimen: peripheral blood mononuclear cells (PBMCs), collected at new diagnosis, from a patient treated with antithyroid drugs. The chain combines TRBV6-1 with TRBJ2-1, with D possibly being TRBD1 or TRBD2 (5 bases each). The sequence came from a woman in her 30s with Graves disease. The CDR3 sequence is CASIPRPGLILNEQFF. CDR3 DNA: TGTGCCAGCATCCCCAGGCCGGGGCTTATATTGAATGAGCAGTTCTTC.